This T cell receptor beta chain comes out of a study of cytomegalovirus exposure and HLA in healthy donors. Broader study findings: Later analysis found that TCR beta chains associated with HLA were more clonally expanded than other, equally common chains.

The CDR3 consists of 17 residues. In its sample, this clone was seen a few times. The antigen is undetermined. 13 Jbeta primers and 60 Vbeta primers were used for the PCR. Generated by immunoSEQ multiplex PCR, the TCRdb table keeps only in-frame clones and is missing some. This table holds under 150,000 clones, roughly four fifths found once. The genes are TRBV21-1 and TRBJ2-5; TRBD2 is taken as the D call from the table, unchecked against the DNA. TRBV21-1 constitutes a pseudogene. Sequencing was done on a sample of PBMCs. The sequence was collected from a male donor in good health and CMV-seropositive. CDR3 sequence reads: CASSKGCGESGQETQYF. CDR3 bases: TGTGCCAGCAGCAAAGGCTGTGGGGAGTCTGGCCAAGAGACCCAGTACTTC.